A selection of T cell receptor beta chains follows, all from one sample in a study of cytomegalovirus exposure and HLA in healthy donors. Measured with immunoSEQ multiplex PCR; TCRdb has only the in-frame clones, and not every one. The sample shows 150,000 to 200,000 clones, roughly 80% of them seen only once. The sequencing input was PBMCs. These receptors all come from a male donor in good health and CMV-seronegative. CDR3s include the opening cysteine and the closing phenylalanine or tryptophan. A D gene is named only where the DNA matches it firmly. Clone size is shown for a subset of rows, as once, few, many or a class of expanded clone.

clone_size,d_call,v_call,j_call,cdr3_nt,cdr3_aa
.,.,TRBV2,TRBJ2-7,TGTGCCAGCAGTGAAGCGCTTCGGGGAAGCTACGAGCAGTACTTC,CASSEALRGSYEQYF
.,TRBD1,TRBV18,TRBJ2-7,TGTGCCAGCTCACCACTCGGGACAGGGGGCGACTCCGAGCAGTACTTC,CASSPLGTGGDSEQYF
.,.,TRBV25-1,TRBJ2-5,TGTGCCAGCAGTGAATCGGGGGATGAGACCCAGTACTTC,CASSESGDETQYF
few,TRBD1,TRBV28,TRBJ2-4,TGTGCCAGCAGTATTCCCGGGACAGGGGAAGCCAAAAACATTCAGTACTTC,CASSIPGTGEAKNIQYF
.,.,TRBV2,TRBJ1-6,TGTGCCAGCAGTGATCCTAATCTCCAGGGGAATTCACCCCTCCACTTT,CASSDPNLQGNSPLHF
.,TRBD2,TRBV5-1,TRBJ2-1,TGCGCCAGCAGCTTACTAGCGGGGGGCCCGTTGAATGAGCAGTTCTTC,CASSLLAGGPLNEQFF
.,TRBD2,TRBV7-2,TRBJ2-1,TGTGCCAGCAGCCGACTAGCGGGAGGGCCGTATGAGCAGTTCTTC,CASSRLAGGPYEQFF
.,.,TRBV11-1,TRBJ2-4,TGTGCCAGCAGCTTAGCGCCGGTAAACATTCAGTACTTC,CASSLAPVNIQYF
.,.,TRBV5-1,TRBJ1-1,TGCGCCAGCAGCGCGGGCGGGGGACGGCGGAACACTGAAGCTTTCTTT,CASSAGGGRRNTEAFF
.,TRBD1,TRBV19,TRBJ1-6,TGTGCCAGTACGGGGACAGGTAGCTCCTATAATTCACCCCTCCACTTT,CASTGTGSSYNSPLHF
.,TRBD2,TRBV4-2,TRBJ2-3,TGTGCCAGCAGCCAGATAGCGGGAGGATCAGATACGCAGTATTTT,CASSQIAGGSDTQYF
.,.,TRBV5-1,TRBJ2-7,TGCGCCAGCAGCTTGAGGGGGTCGGTGTGGGGGGGCGGTAGCTACGAGCAGTACTTC,CASSLRGSVWGGGSYEQYF
.,TRBD1,TRBV6-5,TRBJ1-1,TGTGCCAGCAGTCGTACAGGGGGTAATTCTTTCTTT,CASSRTGGNSFF
.,.,TRBV5-1,TRBJ2-7,TGCGCCAGCAGCACGGGGTCCGGGTCCGACGAGCAGTACTTC,CASSTGSGSDEQYF
once,TRBD2,TRBV27,TRBJ2-3,TGTGCCAGCAGTTCCGGGACTAGCGGCCCCACAGATACGCAGTATTTT,CASSSGTSGPTDTQYF
.,.,TRBV7-9,TRBJ1-2,TGTGCCAGCAGCCTGGGGTCGGCGGGCGGAAATGATGGCTACACCTTC,CASSLGSAGGNDGYTF
.,.,TRBV18,TRBJ2-5,TGTGCCAGCTCACCAGGGGCAGGGCTGGAGACCCAGTACTTC,CASSPGAGLETQYF
.,TRBD2,TRBV5-1,TRBJ2-1,TGCGCCAGCAGCTTAGCGGGGGACCGGTACAATGAGCAGTTCTTC,CASSLAGDRYNEQFF
.,TRBD2,TRBV18,TRBJ2-7,TGTGCCAGCTCATCTCCTAGCGGGGGCTACGAGCAGTACTTC,CASSSPSGGYEQYF
.,.,TRBV6-1,TRBJ2-4,TGTGCCAGCGCGAGCGGGACAGGCAGTGACATTCAGTACTTC,CASASGTGSDIQYF
.,TRBD2,TRBV7-3,TRBJ2-7,TGTGCCAGCAGCGGACTAGGGGCTCTGGTAAGCGAGCAGTACTTC,CASSGLGALVSEQYF
.,TRBD2,TRBV28,TRBJ2-1,TGTGCCAGCAGGGACACGGGGACTAACAATGAGCAGTTCTTC,CASRDTGTNNEQFF
.,TRBD2,TRBV25-1,TRBJ2-1,TGTGCCAGCAGTGAATATGGGGGAGGGTACAATGAGCAGTTCTTC,CASSEYGGGYNEQFF
.,TRBD2,TRBV11-1,TRBJ2-5,TGTGCCAGCAGCCCAGCGCGGGTAGCGGGAGGGCCAAGTCGAGAGACCCAGTACTTC,CASSPARVAGGPSRETQYF
.,TRBD2,TRBV7-2,TRBJ2-1,TGTGCCAGCAGCTATACTAGCGCCACTAGCTCCTACAATGAGCAGTTCTTC,CASSYTSATSSYNEQFF
.,.,TRBV7-5,TRBJ2-4,TGTGTCAGAAGCTCTGACAGGGGAGGACCCAAAAACATTCAGTACTTC,CVRSSDRGGPKNIQYF
.,TRBD1,TRBV7-9,TRBJ1-2,TGTGCCAGCAGTCTGGGACAGAACTATGGCTACACCTTC,CASSLGQNYGYTF
.,TRBD2,TRBV5-6,TRBJ2-5,TGTGCCAGCAGCTTGCAGACTAGCGGGGGGTACCAAGAGACCCAGTACTTC,CASSLQTSGGYQETQYF
.,.,TRBV4-3,TRBJ2-4,TGCGCCAGCAGCCAAGATCTGACAGCCGGGAACATTCAGTACTTC,CASSQDLTAGNIQYF
.,TRBD2,TRBV6-6,TRBJ2-7,TGTGCCAGCAGTTACGACGGGGGGGCCTACCACGAGCAGTACTTC,CASSYDGGAYHEQYF
.,TRBD1,TRBV6-1,TRBJ1-2,TGTGCCAGCAGTGTACCGACAGGGTTCGATGGCTACCCCTTC,CASSVPTGFDGYPF
.,TRBD2,TRBV4-2,TRBJ2-7,TGTGCCAGCAGCCAAGGGGCGGGAGGGCAGTTAGGCGAGCAGTACTTC,CASSQGAGGQLGEQYF
once,.,TRBV10-1,TRBJ1-6,TGCGCCAGCACCAAACCCGGGGGAGAAGATAATTCACCCCTCCACTTT,CASTKPGGEDNSPLHF
.,TRBD1,TRBV10-3,TRBJ1-1,TGTGCCATCAGTGAGGCGGGACAGGGGGCAGGTGAAGCTTTCTTT,CAISEAGQGAGEAFF
.,.,TRBV25-1,TRBJ1-4,TGTGCCAGCAGTGCCCTACAGGGTCCAGGGGAAAAACTGTTTTTT,CASSALQGPGEKLFF
.,TRBD2,TRBV9,TRBJ2-2,TGTGCCAGCAGCGTAACTAGCGCTAACACCGGGGAGCTGTTTTTT,CASSVTSANTGELFF
.,.,TRBV5-6,TRBJ2-1,TGTGCCAGCAGCTTAGTCCGGGACACCAACAATGAGCAGTTCTTC,CASSLVRDTNNEQFF
.,.,TRBV19,TRBJ1-2,TGTGCCAGTAGCGCCACAGGGAATGTAGGTGGCTACACCTTC,CASSATGNVGGYTF
once,.,TRBV21-1,TRBJ1-5,TGTGCCAGCAGCAATAAACGACAGGGGGGACGTCAGCCCCAGCATTTT,CASSNKRQGGRQPQHF
.,.,TRBV9,TRBJ2-5,TGTGCCAGCAGCGTAGACCCAGGGGCCGAGACCCAGTACTTC,CASSVDPGAETQYF
.,TRBD2,TRBV6-6,TRBJ2-7,TGTGCCAGCAGTTACCCATTAGCGGGCCGCTCCTACGAGCAGTACTTC,CASSYPLAGRSYEQYF
.,TRBD1,TRBV4-1,TRBJ1-5,TGCGCCAGCAGCCAAGGGCCGGGACAGGCTGTCAGCGATCAGCCCCAGCATTTT,CASSQGPGQAVSDQPQHF
.,.,TRBV4-2,TRBJ2-1,TGTGCCAGCAGCCAAGAGGCGCTCGGGAGCTCCTACAATGAGCAGTTCTTC,CASSQEALGSSYNEQFF
.,.,TRBV7-9,TRBJ2-7,TGTGCCAGCAGCTTTACGCGGGATAATTCCTACGAGCAGTACTTC,CASSFTRDNSYEQYF
.,TRBD2,TRBV7-3,TRBJ2-5,TGTGCCAGCAGCGCCAGCGGGGGTACGATTGAGACCCAGTACTTC,CASSASGGTIETQYF
.,TRBD2,TRBV9,TRBJ2-7,TGTGCCAGCAGCTTTCTCGGGACTACCTACGAGCAGTACTTC,CASSFLGTTYEQYF
.,.,TRBV7-2,TRBJ2-1,TGTGCCAGCAGCTTAGAGTGGACTGGCAATGAGCAGTTCTTC,CASSLEWTGNEQFF
.,TRBD1,TRBV27,TRBJ2-2,TGTGCCAGCAGTCCCACCCTAGGGGGCGCGAACACCGGGGAGCTGTTTTTT,CASSPTLGGANTGELFF
few,.,TRBV5-1,TRBJ1-5,TGCGCCAGCAGCTTCGACAGTAATCAGCCCCAGCATTTT,CASSFDSNQPQHF
.,.,TRBV2,TRBJ2-2,TGTGCCAGCTGGTGGCAGGGATCCGGGGAGCTGTTTTTT,CASWWQGSGELFF
.,TRBD2,TRBV27,TRBJ2-1,TGTGCCAGCAGTGTCGGACCCTTGGCGGGAGGAAGGGATGAGCAGTTCTTC,CASSVGPLAGGRDEQFF
.,TRBD2,TRBV9,TRBJ2-1,TGTGCCAGCAGCGTAGAAGGGACTAGCGCTTCCAATGAGCAGTTCTTC,CASSVEGTSASNEQFF
.,TRBD1,TRBV7-9,TRBJ2-3,TGTGCCAGCAGCTCAGGACAGGGGGGCACAGATACGCAGTATTTT,CASSSGQGGTDTQYF
.,TRBD2,TRBV18,TRBJ2-1,TGTGCCAGCTCACCACCGGCCTCTAGCGGGATAAACAATGAGCAGTTCTTC,CASSPPASSGINNEQFF
.,TRBD2,TRBV5-4,TRBJ2-5,TGTGCCAGCAGCGCTAGCGGGACGTCAGAGACCCAGTACTTC,CASSASGTSETQYF
once,.,TRBV7-3,TRBJ2-2,TGTGCCAGCAGCCCCGGTGACACTCGCGCCGGGGAGCTGTTTTTT,CASSPGDTRAGELFF
once,.,TRBV10-3,TRBJ2-7,TGTGCCATCAGTGACCCAGGGAGGAATGACGAGCAGTACTTC,CAISDPGRNDEQYF
.,.,TRBV28,TRBJ1-5,TGTGCCAGCATCTTCGGTTCCAATCAGCCCCAGCATTTT,CASIFGSNQPQHF
.,TRBD1,TRBV19,TRBJ2-2,TGTGCCAGTAGTATGGATCCAGGGGGTTATGAGGACACCGGGGAGCTGTTTTTT,CASSMDPGGYEDTGELFF